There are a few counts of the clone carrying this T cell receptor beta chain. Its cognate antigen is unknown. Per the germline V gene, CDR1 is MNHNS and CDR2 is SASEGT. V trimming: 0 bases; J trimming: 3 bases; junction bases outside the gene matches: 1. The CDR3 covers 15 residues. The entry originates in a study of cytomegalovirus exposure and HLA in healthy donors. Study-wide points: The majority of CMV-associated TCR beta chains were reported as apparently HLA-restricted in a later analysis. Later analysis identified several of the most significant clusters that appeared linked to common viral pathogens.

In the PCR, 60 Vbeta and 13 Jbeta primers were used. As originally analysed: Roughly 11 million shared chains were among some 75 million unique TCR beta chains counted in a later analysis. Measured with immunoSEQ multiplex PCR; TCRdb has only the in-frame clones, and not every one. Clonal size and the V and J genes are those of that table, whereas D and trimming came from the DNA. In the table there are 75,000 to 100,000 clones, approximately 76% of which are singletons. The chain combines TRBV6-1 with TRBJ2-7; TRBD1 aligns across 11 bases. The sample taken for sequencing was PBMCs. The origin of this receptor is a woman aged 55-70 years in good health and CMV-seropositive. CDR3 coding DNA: TGTGCCAGCAGTGAAGCCGGGACAGGGGGCTACGAGCAGTACTTC. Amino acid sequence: CASSEAGTGGYEQYF.